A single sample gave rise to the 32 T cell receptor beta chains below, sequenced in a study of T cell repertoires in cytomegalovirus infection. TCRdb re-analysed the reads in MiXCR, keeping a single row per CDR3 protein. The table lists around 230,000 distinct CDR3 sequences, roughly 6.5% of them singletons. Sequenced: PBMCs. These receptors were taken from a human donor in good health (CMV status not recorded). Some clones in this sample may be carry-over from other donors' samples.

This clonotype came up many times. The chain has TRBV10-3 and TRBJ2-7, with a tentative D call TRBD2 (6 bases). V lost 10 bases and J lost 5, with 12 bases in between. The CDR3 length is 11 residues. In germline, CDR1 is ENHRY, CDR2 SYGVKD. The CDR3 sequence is CATGALDEQYF. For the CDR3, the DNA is TGTGCCACGGGAGCTTTGGACGAGCAGTACTTC.

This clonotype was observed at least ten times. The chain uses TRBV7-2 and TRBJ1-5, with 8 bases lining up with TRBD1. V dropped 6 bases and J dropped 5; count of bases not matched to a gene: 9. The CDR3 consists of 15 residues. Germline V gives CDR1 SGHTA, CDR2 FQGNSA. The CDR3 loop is CASSPNRGGDQPQHF. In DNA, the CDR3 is TGTGCCAGCAGTCCCAACAGGGGGGGCGATCAGCCCCAGCATTTT.

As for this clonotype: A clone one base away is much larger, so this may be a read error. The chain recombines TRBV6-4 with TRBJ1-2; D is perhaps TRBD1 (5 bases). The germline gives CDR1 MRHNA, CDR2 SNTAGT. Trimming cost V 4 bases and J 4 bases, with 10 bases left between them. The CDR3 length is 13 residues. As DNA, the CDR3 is TGTGCCAGCAGTGCGGAACAGGCCTATGGCTACACCTTC. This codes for CASSAEQAYGYTF.

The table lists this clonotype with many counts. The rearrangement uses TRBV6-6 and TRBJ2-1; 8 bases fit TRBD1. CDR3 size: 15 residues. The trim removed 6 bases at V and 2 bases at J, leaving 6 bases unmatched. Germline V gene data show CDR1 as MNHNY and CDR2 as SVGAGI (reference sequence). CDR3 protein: CASSEDRDPYNEQFF. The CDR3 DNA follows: TGTGCCAGCAGCGAGGACAGGGATCCCTACAATGAGCAGTTCTTC.

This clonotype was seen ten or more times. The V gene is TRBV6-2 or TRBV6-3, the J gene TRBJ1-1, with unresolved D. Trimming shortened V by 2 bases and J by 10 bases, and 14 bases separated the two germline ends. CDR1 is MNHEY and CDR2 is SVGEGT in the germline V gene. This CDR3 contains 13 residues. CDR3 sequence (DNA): TGTGCCAGCAGTTACCGCGGCCAGGTAGGAGCTTTCTTT. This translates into CASSYRGQVGAFF.

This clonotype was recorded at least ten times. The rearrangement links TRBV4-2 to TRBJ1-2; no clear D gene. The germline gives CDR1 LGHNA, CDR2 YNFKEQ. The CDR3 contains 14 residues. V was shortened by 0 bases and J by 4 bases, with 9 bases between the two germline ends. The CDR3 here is CASSQEGSVYGYTF. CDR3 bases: TGTGCCAGCAGCCAAGAGGGATCAGTCTATGGCTACACCTTC.

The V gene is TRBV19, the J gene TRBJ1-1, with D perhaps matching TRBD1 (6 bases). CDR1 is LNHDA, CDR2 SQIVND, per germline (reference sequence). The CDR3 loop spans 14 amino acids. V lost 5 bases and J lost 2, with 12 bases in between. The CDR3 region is CASSVWTANTEAFF. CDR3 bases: TGTGCCAGTAGTGTCTGGACAGCCAACACTGAAGCTTTCTTT.

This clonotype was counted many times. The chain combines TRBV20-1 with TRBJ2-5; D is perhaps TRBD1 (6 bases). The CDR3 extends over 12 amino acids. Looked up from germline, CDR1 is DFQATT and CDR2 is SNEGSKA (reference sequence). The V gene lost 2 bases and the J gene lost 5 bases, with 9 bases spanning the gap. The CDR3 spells CSARFRGETQYF. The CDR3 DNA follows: TGCAGTGCTAGATTCAGGGGTGAGACCCAGTACTTC.

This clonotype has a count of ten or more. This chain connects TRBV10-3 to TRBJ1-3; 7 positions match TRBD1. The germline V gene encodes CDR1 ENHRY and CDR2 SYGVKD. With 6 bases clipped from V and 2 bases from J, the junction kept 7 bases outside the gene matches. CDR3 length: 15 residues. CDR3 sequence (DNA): TGTGCCATCAGATCCGACAGGGATGCTGGAAACACCATATATTTT. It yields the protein CAIRSDRDAGNTIYF.

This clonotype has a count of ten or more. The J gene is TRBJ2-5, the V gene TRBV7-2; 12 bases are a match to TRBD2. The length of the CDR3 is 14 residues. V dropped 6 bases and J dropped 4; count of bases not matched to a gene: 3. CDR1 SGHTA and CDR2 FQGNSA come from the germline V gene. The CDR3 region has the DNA TGTGCCAGCAGGGTGACTAGCGGGGGAGAGACCCAGTACTTC. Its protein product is CASRVTSGGETQYF. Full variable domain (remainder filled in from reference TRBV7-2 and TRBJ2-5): GAGVSQSPSNKVTEKGKDVELRCDPISGHTALYWYRQSLGQGLEFLIYFQGNSAPDKSGLPSDRFSAERTGGSVSTLTIQRTQQEDSAVYLCASRVTSGGETQYFGPGTRLLVL.

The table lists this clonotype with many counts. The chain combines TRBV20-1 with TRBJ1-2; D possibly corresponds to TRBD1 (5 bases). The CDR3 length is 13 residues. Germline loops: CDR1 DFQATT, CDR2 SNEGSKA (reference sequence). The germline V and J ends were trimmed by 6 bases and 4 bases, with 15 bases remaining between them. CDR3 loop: CSARRDLGYGYTF. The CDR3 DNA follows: TGCAGTGCCCGCAGGGATTTAGGCTATGGCTACACCTTC.

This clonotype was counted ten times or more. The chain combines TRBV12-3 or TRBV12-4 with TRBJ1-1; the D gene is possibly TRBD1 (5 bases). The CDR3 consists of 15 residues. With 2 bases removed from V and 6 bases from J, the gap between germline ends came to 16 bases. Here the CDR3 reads CASSLKGAVIAEAFF. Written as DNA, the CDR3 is TGTGCCAGCAGTTTAAAAGGGGCTGTGATCGCTGAAGCTTTCTTT.

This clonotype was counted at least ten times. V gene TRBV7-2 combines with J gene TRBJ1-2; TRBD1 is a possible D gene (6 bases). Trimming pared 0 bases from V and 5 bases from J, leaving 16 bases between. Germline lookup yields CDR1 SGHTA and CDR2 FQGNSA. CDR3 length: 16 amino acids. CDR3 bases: TGTGCCAGCAGCTTAGCCGGACAGACTCGTTTTTATGGCTACACCTTC. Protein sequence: CASSLAGQTRFYGYTF.

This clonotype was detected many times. CDR3 nucleotides: TGCAGTGCTCCCCCCTTCGGGAACACTGAAGCTTTCTTT. Protein: CSAPPFGNTEAFF. The genes are TRBV20-1 and TRBJ1-1; D is unclear. Between the trimmed V and J ends, which lost 5 bases and 1 base, there was a span of 11 bases. The germline gives CDR1 DFQATT, CDR2 SNEGSKA (reference sequence). The CDR3 is made up of 13 amino acids.

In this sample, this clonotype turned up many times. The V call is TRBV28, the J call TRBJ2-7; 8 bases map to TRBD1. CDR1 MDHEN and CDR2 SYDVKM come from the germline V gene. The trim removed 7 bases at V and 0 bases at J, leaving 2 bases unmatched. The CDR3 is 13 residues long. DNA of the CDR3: TGTGCCAGCACAGGGGGCTCCTCCTACGAGCAGTACTTC. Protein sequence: CASTGGSSYEQYF.

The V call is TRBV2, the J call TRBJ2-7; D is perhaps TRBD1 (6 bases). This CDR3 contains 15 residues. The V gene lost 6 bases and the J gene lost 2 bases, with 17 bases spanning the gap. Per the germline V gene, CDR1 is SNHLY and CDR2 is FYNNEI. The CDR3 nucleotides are TGTGCCAGCAGAGTGACAGGCCCCACCACCTACGAGCAGTACTTC. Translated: CASRVTGPTTYEQYF.

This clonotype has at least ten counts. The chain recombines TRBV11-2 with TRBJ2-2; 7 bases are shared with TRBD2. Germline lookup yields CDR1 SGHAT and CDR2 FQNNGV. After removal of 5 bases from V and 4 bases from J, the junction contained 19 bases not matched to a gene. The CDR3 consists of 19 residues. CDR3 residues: CASSAWRGLSRFGTGELFF. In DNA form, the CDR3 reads TGTGCCAGCAGCGCCTGGCGGGGGTTATCTCGGTTTGGCACCGGGGAGCTGTTTTTT.

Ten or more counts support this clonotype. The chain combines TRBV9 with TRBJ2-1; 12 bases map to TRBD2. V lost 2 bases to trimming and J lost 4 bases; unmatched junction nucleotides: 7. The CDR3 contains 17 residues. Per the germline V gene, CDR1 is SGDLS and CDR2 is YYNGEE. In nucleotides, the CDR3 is TGTGCCAGCAGCGTCCAGATGACTAGCGGGGGATACAATGAGCAGTTCTTC. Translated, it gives CASSVQMTSGGYNEQFF.

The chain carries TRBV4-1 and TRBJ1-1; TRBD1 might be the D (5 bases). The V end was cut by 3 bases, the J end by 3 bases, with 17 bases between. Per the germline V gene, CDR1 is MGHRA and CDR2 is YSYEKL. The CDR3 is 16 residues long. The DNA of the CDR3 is TGCGCCAGCAGCCAGGGGCACCCACCGGAAGACACTGAAGCTTTCTTT. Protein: CASSQGHPPEDTEAFF.

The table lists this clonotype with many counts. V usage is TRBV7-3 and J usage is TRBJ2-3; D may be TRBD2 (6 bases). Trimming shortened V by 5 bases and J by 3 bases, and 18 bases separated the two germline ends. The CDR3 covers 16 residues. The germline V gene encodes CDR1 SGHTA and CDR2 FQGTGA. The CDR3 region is CASSPHGGSGTDTQYF. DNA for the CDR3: TGTGCCAGCAGCCCCCACGGAGGGTCGGGAACAGATACGCAGTATTTT.

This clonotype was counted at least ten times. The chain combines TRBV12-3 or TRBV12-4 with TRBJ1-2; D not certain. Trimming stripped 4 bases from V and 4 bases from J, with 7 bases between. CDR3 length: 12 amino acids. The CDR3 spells CASSSGTYGYTF. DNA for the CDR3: TGTGCCAGCAGTTCGGGAACCTATGGCTACACCTTC.

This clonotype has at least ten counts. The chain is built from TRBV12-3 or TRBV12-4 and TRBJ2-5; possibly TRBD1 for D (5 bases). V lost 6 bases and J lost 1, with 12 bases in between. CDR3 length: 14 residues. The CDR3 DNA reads TGTGCCAGCAGCCTTGGACACCTCCAAGAGACCCAGTACTTC. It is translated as CASSLGHLQETQYF.

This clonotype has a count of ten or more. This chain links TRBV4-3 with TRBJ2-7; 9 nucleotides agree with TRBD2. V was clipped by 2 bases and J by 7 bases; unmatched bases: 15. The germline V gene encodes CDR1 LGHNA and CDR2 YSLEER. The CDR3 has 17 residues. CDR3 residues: CASSQNADRLAEREQYF. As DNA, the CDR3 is TGCGCCAGCAGCCAAAACGCCGACCGACTAGCGGAAAGGGAGCAGTACTTC.

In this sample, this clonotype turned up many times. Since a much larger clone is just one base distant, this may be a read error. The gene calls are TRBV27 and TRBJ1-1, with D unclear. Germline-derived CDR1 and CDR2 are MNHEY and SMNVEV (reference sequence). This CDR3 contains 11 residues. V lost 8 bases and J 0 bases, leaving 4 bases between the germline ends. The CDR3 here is CASGLNTEAFF. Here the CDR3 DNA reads TGTGCCAGCGGCTTGAACACTGAAGCTTTCTTT.

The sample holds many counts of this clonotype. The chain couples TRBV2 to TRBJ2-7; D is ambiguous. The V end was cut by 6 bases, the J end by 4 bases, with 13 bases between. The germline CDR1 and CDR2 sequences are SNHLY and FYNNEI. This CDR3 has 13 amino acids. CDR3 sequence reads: CASRDRILYEQYF. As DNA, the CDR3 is TGTGCCAGCAGGGACCGAATACTTTACGAGCAGTACTTC.

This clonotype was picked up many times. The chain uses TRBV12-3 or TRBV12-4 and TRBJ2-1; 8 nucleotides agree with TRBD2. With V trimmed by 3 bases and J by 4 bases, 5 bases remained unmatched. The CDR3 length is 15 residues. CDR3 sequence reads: CASSFGGGGYNEQFF. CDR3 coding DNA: TGTGCCAGCAGTTTCGGGGGGGGTGGATACAATGAGCAGTTCTTC.

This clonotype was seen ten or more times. The CDR3 spells CASSRKTSGVNEQFF. CDR3 nucleotide sequence: TGTGCCAGTAGTAGGAAGACTAGCGGGGTCAATGAGCAGTTCTTC. The rearrangement links TRBV19 to TRBJ2-1; 11 nucleotides align to TRBD2. The CDR3 contains 15 residues. J lost 6 bases, V lost 4 bases, and 5 bases had no gene match. The germline V gene has CDR1 LNHDA and CDR2 SQIVND (reference sequence).

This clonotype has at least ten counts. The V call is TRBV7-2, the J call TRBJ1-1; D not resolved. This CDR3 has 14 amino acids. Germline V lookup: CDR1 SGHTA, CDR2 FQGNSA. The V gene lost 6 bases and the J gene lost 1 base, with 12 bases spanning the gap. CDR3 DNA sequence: TGTGCCAGCAGACCCCCGAGAGAGAACACTGAAGCTTTCTTT. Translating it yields CASRPPRENTEAFF.

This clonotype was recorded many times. The CDR3 nucleotides read TGTGCCATCAGTGCTCTAGGACCAGAAAACTCTGGGGCCAACGTCCTGACTTTC. It translates to CAISALGPENSGANVLTF. The chain uses TRBV10-3 and TRBJ2-6; no clear D. Germline V lookup: CDR1 ENHRY, CDR2 SYGVKD. The CDR3 spans 18 residues. Trimming cost V 4 bases and J 0 bases, with 16 bases left between them.

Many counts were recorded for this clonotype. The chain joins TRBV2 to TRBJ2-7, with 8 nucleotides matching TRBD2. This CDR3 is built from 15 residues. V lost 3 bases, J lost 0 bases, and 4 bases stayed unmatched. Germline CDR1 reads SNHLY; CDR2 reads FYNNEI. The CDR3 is CASSDEGTSSYEQYF. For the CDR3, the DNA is TGTGCCAGCAGTGATGAGGGGACTAGCTCCTACGAGCAGTACTTC.

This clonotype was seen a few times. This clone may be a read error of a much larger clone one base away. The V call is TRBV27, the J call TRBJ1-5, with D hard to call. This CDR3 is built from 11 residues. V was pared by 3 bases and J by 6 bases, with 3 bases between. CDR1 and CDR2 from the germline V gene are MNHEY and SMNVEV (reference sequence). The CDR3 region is CASSFCQPQHF. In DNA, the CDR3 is TGTGCCAGCAGTTTCTGTCAGCCCCAGCATTTT.

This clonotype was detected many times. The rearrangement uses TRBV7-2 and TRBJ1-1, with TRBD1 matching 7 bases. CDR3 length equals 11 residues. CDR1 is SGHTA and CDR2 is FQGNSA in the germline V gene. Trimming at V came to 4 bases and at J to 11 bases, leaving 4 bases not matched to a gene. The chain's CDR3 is CASSSGGMAFF. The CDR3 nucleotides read TGTGCCAGCAGCTCAGGGGGTATGGCTTTCTTT.